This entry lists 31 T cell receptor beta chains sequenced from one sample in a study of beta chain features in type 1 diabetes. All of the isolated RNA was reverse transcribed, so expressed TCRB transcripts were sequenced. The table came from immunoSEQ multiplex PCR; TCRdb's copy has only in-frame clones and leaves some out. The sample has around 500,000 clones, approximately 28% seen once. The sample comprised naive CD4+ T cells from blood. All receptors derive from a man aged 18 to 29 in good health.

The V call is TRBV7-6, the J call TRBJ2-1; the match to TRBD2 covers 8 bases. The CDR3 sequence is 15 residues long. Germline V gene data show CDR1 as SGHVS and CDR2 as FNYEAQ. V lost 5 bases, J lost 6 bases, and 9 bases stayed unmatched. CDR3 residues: CASSSRWGTSNEQFF. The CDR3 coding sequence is TGTGCCAGCAGCAGCCGCTGGGGGACTAGCAATGAGCAGTTCTTC.

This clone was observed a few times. CDR3 sequence: CASSSASYPETQYF. CDR3 in DNA: TGTGCCAGCAGCAGTGCCTCCTACCCAGAGACCCAGTACTTC. This chain links TRBV21-1 with TRBJ2-5; no check of the table's D call, TRBD2, against the DNA was made. TRBV21-1 is tagged as a pseudogene. CDR3 length: 14 amino acids.

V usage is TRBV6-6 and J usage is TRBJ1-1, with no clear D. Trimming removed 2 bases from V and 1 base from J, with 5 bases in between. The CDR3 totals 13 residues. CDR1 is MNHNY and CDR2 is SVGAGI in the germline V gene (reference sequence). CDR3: CASSYTQNTEAFF. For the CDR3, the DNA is TGTGCCAGCAGTTACACTCAGAACACTGAAGCTTTCTTT.

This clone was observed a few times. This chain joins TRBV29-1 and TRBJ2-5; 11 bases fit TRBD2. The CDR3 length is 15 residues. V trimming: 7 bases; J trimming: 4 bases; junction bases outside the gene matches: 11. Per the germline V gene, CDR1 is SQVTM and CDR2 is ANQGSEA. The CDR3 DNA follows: TGCAGCGCCTCCCCCCCAACTAGCGGGAGAGAGACCCAGTACTTC. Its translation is CSASPPTSGRETQYF. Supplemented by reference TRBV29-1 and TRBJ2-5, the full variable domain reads SAVISQKPSRDICQRGTSLTIQCQVDSQVTMMFWYRQQPGQSLTLIATANQGSEATYESGFVIDKFPISRPNLTFSTLTVSNMSPEDSSIYLCSASPPTSGRETQYFGPGTRLLVL.

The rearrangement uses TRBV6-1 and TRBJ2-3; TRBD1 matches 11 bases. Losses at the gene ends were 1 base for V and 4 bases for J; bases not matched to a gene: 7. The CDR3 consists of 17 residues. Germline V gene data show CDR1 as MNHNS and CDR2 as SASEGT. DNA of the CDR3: TGTGCCAGCAGTGAAGTTCCCGGGACAGGGGGTTCAGATACGCAGTATTTT. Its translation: CASSEVPGTGGSDTQYF.

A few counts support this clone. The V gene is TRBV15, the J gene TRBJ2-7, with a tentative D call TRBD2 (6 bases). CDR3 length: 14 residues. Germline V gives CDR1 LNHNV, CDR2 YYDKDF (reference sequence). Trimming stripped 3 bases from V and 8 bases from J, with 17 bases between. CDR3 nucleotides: TGTGCCACCAGCAGGGCGGGGCTCGAGACGCAGCAGTACTTC. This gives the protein CATSRAGLETQQYF.

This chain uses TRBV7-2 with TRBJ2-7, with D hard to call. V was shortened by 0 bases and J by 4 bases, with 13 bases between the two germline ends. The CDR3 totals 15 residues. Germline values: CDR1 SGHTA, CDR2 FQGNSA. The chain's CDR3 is CASSLAWAATYEQYF. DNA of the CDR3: TGTGCCAGCAGCTTAGCCTGGGCCGCGACTTACGAGCAGTACTTC.

The CDR3 reads CASSLAGRESETQYF. The CDR3 bases are TGTGCCAGCAGCTTAGCCGGGCGGGAGTCAGAGACCCAGTACTTC. This chain links TRBV7-2 with TRBJ2-5, with 7 positions matching TRBD2. V lost 0 bases, J lost 4 bases, and 5 bases stayed unmatched. The CDR3 spans 15 residues. CDR1 is SGHTA and CDR2 is FQGNSA in the germline V gene.

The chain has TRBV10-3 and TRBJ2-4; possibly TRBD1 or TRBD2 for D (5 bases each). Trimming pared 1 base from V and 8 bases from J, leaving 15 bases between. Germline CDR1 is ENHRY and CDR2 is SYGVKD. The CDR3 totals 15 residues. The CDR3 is CAISEWGTTADIQYF. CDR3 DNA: TGTGCCATCAGTGAGTGGGGGACCACAGCGGACATTCAGTACTTC.

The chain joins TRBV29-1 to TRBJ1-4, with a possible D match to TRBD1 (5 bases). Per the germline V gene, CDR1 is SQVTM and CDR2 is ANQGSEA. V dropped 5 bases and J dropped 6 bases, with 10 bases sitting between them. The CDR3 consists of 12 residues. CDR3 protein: CSVTQGDEKLFF. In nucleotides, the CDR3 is TGCAGCGTTACCCAGGGCGATGAAAAACTGTTTTTT. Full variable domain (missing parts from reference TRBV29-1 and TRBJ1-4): SAVISQKPSRDICQRGTSLTIQCQVDSQVTMMFWYRQQPGQSLTLIATANQGSEATYESGFVIDKFPISRPNLTFSTLTVSNMSPEDSSIYLCSVTQGDEKLFFGSGTQLSVL.

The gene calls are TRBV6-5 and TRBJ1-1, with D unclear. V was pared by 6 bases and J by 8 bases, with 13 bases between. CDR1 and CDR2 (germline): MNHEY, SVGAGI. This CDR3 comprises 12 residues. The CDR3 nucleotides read TGTGCCAGCAGAGCAACATGGGCGGAAGCTTTCTTT. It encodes CASRATWAEAFF.

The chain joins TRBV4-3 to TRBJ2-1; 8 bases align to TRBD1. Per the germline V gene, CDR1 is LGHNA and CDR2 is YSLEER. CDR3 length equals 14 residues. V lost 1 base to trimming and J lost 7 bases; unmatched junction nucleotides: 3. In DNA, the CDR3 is TGCGCCAGCAGCCAAGTCCACAGGGGGAATGAGCAGTTCTTC. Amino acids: CASSQVHRGNEQFF.

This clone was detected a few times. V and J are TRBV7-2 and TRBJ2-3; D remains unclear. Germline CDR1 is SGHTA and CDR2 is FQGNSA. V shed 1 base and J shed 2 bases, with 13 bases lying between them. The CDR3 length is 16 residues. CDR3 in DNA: TGTGCCAGCAGCTTAGGATCTGGCAAACACACAGATACGCAGTATTTT. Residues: CASSLGSGKHTDTQYF.

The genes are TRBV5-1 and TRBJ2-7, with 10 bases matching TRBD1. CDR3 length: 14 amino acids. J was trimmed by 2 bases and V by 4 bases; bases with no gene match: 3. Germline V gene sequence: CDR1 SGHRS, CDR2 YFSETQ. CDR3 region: CASSRGQGAYEQYF. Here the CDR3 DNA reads TGCGCCAGCAGCCGAGGACAGGGGGCCTACGAGCAGTACTTC.

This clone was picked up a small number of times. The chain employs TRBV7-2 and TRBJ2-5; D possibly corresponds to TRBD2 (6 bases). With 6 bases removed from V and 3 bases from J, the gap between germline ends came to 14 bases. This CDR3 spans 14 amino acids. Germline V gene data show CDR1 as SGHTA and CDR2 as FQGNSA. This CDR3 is CASSPGGYEETQYF. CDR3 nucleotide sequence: TGTGCCAGCAGTCCTGGGGGGTACGAAGAGACCCAGTACTTC. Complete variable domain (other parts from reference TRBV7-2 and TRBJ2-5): GAGVSQSPSNKVTEKGKDVELRCDPISGHTALYWYRQSLGQGLEFLIYFQGNSAPDKSGLPSDRFSAERTGGSVSTLTIQRTQQEDSAVYLCASSPGGYEETQYFGPGTRLLVL.

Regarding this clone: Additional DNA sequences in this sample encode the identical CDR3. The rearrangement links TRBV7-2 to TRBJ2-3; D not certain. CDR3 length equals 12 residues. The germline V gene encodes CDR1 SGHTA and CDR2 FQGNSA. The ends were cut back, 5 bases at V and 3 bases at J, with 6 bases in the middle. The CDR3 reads CASSASTDTQYF. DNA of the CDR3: TGTGCCAGCAGCGCGAGTACAGATACGCAGTATTTT.

The CDR3 region has the DNA TGTGCCAGCAGTAAGGGTGGCGGACCCTACGAGCAGTACTTC. Its protein is CASSKGGGPYEQYF. This chain joins TRBV27 and TRBJ2-7; D not certain. The CDR3 runs to 14 residues. Germline V gene sequence: CDR1 MNHEY, CDR2 SMNVEV (reference sequence). With 5 bases removed from V and 2 bases from J, the gap between germline ends came to 13 bases.

DNA of the CDR3: TGTGCCAGCAGCGTAGGGGAAACGTGGGCAGTACAGCATTTT. Translating it yields CASSVGETWAVQHF. This chain joins TRBV9 and TRBJ1-5; D is ambiguous. The CDR3 is 14 amino acids. Germline CDR1 is SGDLS and CDR2 is YYNGEE. V lost 0 bases to trimming and J lost 13 bases, with 17 bases between them.

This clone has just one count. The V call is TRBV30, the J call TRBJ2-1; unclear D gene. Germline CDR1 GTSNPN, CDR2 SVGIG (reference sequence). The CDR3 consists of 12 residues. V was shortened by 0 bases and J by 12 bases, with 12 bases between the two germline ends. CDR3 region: CAWSVWLLPQFF. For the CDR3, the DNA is TGTGCCTGGAGTGTATGGTTACTACCGCAGTTCTTC. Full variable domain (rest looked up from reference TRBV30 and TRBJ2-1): SQTIHQWPATLVQPVGSPLSLECTVEGTSNPNLYWYRQAAGRGLQLLFYSVGIGQISSEVPQNLSASRPQDRQFILSSKKLLLSDSGFYLCAWSVWLLPQFFGPGTRLTVL.

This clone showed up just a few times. The CDR3 spells CASSSEAGGRETQYF. CDR3 coding DNA: TGTGCCAGCAGTTCCGAGGCGGGAGGGCGAGAGACCCAGTACTTC. The chain couples TRBV27 to TRBJ2-5; 9 bases are a match to TRBD2. V trimming: 4 bases; J trimming: 4 bases; junction bases outside the gene matches: 7. Per the germline V gene, CDR1 is MNHEY and CDR2 is SMNVEV (reference sequence). This CDR3 is 15 amino acids long.

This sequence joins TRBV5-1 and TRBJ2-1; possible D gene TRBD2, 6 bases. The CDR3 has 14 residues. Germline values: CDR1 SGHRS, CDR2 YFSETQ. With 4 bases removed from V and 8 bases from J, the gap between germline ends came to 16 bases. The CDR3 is CASSDVAGLDEQFF. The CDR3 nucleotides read TGCGCCAGCAGCGATGTGGCGGGATTAGATGAGCAGTTCTTC.

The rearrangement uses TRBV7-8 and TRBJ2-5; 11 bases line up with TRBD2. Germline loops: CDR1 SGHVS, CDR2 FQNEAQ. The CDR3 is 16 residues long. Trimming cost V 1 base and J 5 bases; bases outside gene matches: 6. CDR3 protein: CASSLVRLAGRETQYF. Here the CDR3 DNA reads TGTGCCAGCAGCTTAGTACGACTAGCGGGAAGGGAGACCCAGTACTTC.

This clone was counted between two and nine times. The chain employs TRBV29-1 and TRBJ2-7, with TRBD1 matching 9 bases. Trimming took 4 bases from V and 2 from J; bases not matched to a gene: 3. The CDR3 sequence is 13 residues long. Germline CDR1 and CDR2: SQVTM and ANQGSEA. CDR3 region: CSVVGQGPYEQYF. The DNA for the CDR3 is TGCAGCGTTGTGGGACAGGGCCCCTACGAGCAGTACTTC.

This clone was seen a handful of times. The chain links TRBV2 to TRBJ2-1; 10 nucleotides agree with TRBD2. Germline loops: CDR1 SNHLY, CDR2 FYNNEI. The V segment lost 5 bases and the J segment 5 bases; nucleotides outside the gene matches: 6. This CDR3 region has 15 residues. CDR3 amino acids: CASSYSGRPDNEQFF. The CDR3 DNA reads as TGTGCCAGCAGTTATAGCGGGAGGCCGGACAATGAGCAGTTCTTC. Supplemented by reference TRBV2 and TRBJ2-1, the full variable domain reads EPEVTQTPSHQVTQMGQEVILRCVPISNHLYFYWYRQILGQKVEFLVSFYNNEISEKSEIFDDQFSVERPDGSNFTLKIRSTKLEDSAMYFCASSYSGRPDNEQFFGPGTRLTVL.

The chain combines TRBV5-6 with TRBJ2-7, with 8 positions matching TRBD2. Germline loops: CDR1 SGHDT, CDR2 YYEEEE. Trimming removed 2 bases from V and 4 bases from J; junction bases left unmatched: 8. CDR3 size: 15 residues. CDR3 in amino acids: CASSFLPSGQYEQYF. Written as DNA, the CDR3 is TGTGCCAGCAGCTTTTTGCCTAGCGGGCAATACGAGCAGTACTTC.

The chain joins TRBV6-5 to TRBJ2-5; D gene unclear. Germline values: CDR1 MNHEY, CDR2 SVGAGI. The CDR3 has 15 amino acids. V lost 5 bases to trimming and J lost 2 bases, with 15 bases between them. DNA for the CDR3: TGTGCCAGCAGTCGGATGCGCAGGCAACAAGAGACCCAGTACTTC. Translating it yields CASSRMRRQQETQYF.

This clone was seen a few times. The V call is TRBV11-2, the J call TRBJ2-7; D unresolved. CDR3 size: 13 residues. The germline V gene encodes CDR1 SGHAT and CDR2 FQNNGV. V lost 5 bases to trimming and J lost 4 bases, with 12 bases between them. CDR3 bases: TGTGCCAGCAGCCCCCTAAAGAGGTACGAGCAGTACTTC. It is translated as CASSPLKRYEQYF. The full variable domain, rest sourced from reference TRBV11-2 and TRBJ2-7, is EAGVAQSPRYKIIEKRQSVAFWCNPISGHATLYWYQQILGQGPKLLIQFQNNGVVDDSQLPKDRFSAERLKGVDSTLKIQPAKLEDSAVYLCASSPLKRYEQYFGPGTRLTVT.

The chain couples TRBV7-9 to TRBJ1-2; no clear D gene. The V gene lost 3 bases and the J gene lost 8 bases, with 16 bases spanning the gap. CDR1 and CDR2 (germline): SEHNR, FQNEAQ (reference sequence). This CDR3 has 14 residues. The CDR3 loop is CASSFEMVLRGYTF. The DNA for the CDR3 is TGTGCCAGCAGCTTTGAAATGGTTCTACGAGGCTACACCTTC.

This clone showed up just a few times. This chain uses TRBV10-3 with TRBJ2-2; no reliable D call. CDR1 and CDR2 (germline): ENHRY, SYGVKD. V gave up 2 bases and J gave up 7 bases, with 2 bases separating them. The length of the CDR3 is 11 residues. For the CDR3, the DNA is TGTGCCATCAGTGAGCACGGGGAGCTGTTTTTT. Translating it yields CAISEHGELFF.

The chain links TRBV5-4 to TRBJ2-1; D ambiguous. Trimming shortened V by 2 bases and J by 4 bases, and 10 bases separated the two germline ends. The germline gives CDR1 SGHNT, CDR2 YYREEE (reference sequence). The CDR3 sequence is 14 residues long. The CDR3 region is CASSFLPLYNEQFF. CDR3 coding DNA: TGTGCCAGCAGCTTCTTACCTCTATACAATGAGCAGTTCTTC.

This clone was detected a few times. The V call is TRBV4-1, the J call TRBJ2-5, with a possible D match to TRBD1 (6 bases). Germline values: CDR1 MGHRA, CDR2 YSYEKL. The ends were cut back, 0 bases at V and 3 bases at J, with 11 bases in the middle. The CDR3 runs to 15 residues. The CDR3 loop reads CASSQDTAGEETQYF. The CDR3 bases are TGCGCCAGCAGCCAAGATACGGCAGGGGAAGAGACCCAGTACTTC.